This T cell receptor (beta chain) is from a study of blood T cell repertoires in COVID-19. About the study: Samples taken during acute and convalescent COVID-19 were collected in the United States, Italy and Spain. PBMCs, B-cell-depleted T cells, or T cells provided the cDNA or gDNA that made up the material.

Those enrolled in Seattle joined during active infection and were followed longitudinally afterward. Authors' processing steps: The authors estimated nucleated cell counts from reference gene primer amplification. Here immunoSEQ multiplex PCR was the method, and the copy in TCRdb shows in-frame clones only, minus some. That table is the source of V, J and clone size, and D and trimming were worked out from the DNA. The table lists about 160,000 clones, around 87% of them singletons, with about 9.3% in the top ten. A single count supports this clone. CDR1 SNHLY and CDR2 FYNNEI come from the germline V gene. J lost 7 bases, V lost 9 bases, and 17 bases had no gene match. The CDR3 totals 17 residues.

The rearrangement joins TRBV2 to TRBJ1-4, with TRBD1 identical over 10 bases. This TCR derives from a woman between 70 and 85 years old with COVID-19, enrolled during active disease. Sequencing was performed on peripheral blood. The CDR3 spells CARDKRQGARGGEKLFF. CDR3 sequence (DNA): TGTGCCAGAGATAAGAGACAGGGGGCGCGAGGTGGTGAAAAACTGTTTTTT.